This T cell receptor (beta chain) comes out of a study of human T cells and chemical hapten exposure. Across the study: Patches that contained 0.01% DPC were applied to the upper back and read at 6 days.

Described time point: pre-sensitization, week 0. As for treatment: therapeutic diphenylcyclopropenone sensitization with weekly scalp DPC. The study extracted total RNA from unfractionated whole blood. TCRdb re-called the RACE reads through MiXCR, storing one row per CDR3 protein. Of about 60,000 distinct CDR3 sequences in the sample, about 11% are singletons; the top ten hold approximately 3.9%. The CDR3 totals 10 residues. V lost 6 bases, J lost 7 bases, and 6 bases lay in between. CDR1 is SQVTM and CDR2 is ANQGSEA in the germline V gene. The study, taken as a whole, reports: Among TCRs, those above 1 in 1000 frequency were unaffected by DPC sensitization.

Points on this clonotype: Its antigen is currently unknown.

The chain employs TRBV29-1 and TRBJ1-4, with D hard to call. This receptor was taken from a woman aged 40 to 50 with alopecia areata. Some clones in this sample may be carry-over from other donors' samples. The source was whole blood, collected in connection with sensitization to the hapten diphenylcyclopropenone (DPC). Here the CDR3 DNA reads TGCAGCGTCGGAGCTGAAAAACTGTTTTTT. Amino acid sequence: CSVGAEKLFF.